This is a list of T cell receptor beta chains from one sample in a study of cytomegalovirus exposure and HLA in healthy donors. Produced via immunoSEQ multiplex PCR; TCRdb's table is partial and in-frame only. The repertoire includes some 71,000 clones, roughly four fifths of them detected once, and about a fifth sits in the top ten. The sample comprised PBMCs. These receptors originate from a young woman in good health and CMV-seropositive. CDR3s include the opening cysteine and the closing phenylalanine or tryptophan. D genes are given only for firm matches. Rows give clone size only sometimes, using once, few, many, or a class for an expanded clone.

TRBV5-4	NA	NA	TRBJ1-1	TGTGCCAGCAGCTCTCAGGACACTGAAGCTTTCTTT	CASSSQDTEAFF
TRBV28	NA	NA	TRBJ2-7	TGTGCCAGCAGTTTAAGCCACTCCTACGAGCAGTACTTC	CASSLSHSYEQYF
TRBV4-3	NA	NA	TRBJ1-2	TGCGCCAGCAGGGGGACAAACGGCGATGGCTACACCTTC	CASRGTNGDGYTF
TRBV5-1	NA	NA	TRBJ1-1	TGCGCCAGCAGCTTGCAGCGGATCGGCACTGAAGCTTTCTTT	CASSLQRIGTEAFF
TRBV6-5	NA	NA	TRBJ1-3	TGTGCCAGCAGTTATTACAGGGAACCTGGAAACACCATATATTTT	CASSYYREPGNTIYF
TRBV7-3	NA	NA	TRBJ1-1	TGTGCCAGCAGCACGGACAGTAGGACTGAAGCTTTCTTT	CASSTDSRTEAFF
TRBV29-1	TRBD1	NA	TRBJ2-7	TGCAGCGCCCGAACCGGACAGGGCTACGAGCAGTACTTC	CSARTGQGYEQYF
TRBV20-1	NA	NA	TRBJ1-2	TGCAGTGCTCCCCAGGGATATGGCTACACCTTC	CSAPQGYGYTF
TRBV28	NA	NA	TRBJ1-2	TGTGCCAGCAGTCCCATGGGGGGGGGCCTCGACTATGGCTACACCTTC	CASSPMGGGLDYGYTF
TRBV30	TRBD1	NA	TRBJ2-7	TGTGCCTGGAGTCATGGGACAGGGTTCTACGAGCAGTACTTC	CAWSHGTGFYEQYF
TRBV5-6	TRBD2	NA	TRBJ2-3	TGTGCCAGCAGCATGACTAGCGGGAGCGCAGATACGCAGTATTTT	CASSMTSGSADTQYF
TRBV28	NA	NA	TRBJ2-7	TGTGCCAGCAGTTTTCCAGGGCGCGAGCAGTACTTC	CASSFPGREQYF
TRBV28	NA	NA	TRBJ2-7	TGTGCCAGCAGTTTCACGGACAGATCCTACGAGCAGTACTTC	CASSFTDRSYEQYF
TRBV5-4	NA	NA	TRBJ1-1	TGTGCCAGCAGCTTGAGCCGGAACACTGAAGCTTTCTTT	CASSLSRNTEAFF
TRBV4-2	TRBD2	NA	TRBJ2-4	TGTGCCAGCAGCCCGGGGGGTAGCGAGCAGAGCAAAAACATTCAGTACTTC	CASSPGGSEQSKNIQYF
TRBV7-9	NA	NA	TRBJ2-3	TGTGCCAGCAGCTTTGACAGATTCACAGATACGCAGTATTTT	CASSFDRFTDTQYF
TRBV28	TRBD1	NA	TRBJ1-2	TGTGCCAGCAGTTTCCCAGGGACAGGATTTGGTGGCTACACCTTC	CASSFPGTGFGGYTF
TRBV5-1	NA	once	TRBJ2-1	TGCGCCAGCAGCTCCGGGTTGGCGCACAATGAGCAGTTCTTC	CASSSGLAHNEQFF
TRBV30	TRBD2	NA	TRBJ2-1	TGTGCCTGGAGCGTGGGGGGAGGGGATGAGCAGTTCTTC	CAWSVGGGDEQFF
TRBV18	NA	few	TRBJ2-1	TGTGCCAGCTCACCGACGACATCTCACACCTACAATGAGCAGTTCTTC	CASSPTTSHTYNEQFF
TRBV6-6	NA	NA	TRBJ2-5	TGTGCCAGCAGTTACCCCGGCGGACCGGGGGAGACCCAGTACTTC	CASSYPGGPGETQYF
TRBV30	TRBD2	NA	TRBJ2-7	TGTGCCCGGAGGGAGGGCTACGAGCAGTACTTC	CARREGYEQYF
TRBV28	NA	NA	TRBJ1-4	TGTGCCAGCAGTTTCCCAAAGGGGGGGAACGAAAAACTGTTTTTT	CASSFPKGGNEKLFF
TRBV6-6	NA	few	TRBJ1-1	TGTGCCAGCAGTTCGACAGCCGGAGATGTGAACACTGAAGCTTTCTTT	CASSSTAGDVNTEAFF
TRBV30	TRBD2	NA	TRBJ2-7	TGTGCCTGGAGTTTGTTAGCGGGGCCCTACGAGCAGTACTTC	CAWSLLAGPYEQYF